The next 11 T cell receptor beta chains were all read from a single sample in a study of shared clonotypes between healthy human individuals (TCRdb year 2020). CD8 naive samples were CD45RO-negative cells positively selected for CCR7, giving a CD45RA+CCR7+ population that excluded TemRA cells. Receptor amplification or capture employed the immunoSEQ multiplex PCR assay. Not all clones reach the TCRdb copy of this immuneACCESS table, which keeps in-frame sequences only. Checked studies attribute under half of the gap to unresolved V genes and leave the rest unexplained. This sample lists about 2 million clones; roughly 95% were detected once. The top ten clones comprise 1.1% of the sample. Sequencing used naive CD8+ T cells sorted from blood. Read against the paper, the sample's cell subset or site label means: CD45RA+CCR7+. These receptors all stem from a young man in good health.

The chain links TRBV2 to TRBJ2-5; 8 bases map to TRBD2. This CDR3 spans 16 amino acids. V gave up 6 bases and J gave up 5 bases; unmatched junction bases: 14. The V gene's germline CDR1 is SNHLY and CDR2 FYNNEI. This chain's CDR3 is CASRAGLELQEETQYF. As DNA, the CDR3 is TGTGCCAGCAGGGCGGGACTAGAACTACAGGAGGAGACCCAGTACTTC.

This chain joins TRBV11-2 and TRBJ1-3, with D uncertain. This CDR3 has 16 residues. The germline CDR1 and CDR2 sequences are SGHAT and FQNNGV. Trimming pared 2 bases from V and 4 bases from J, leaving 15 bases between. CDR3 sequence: CASSLWATPSGNTIYF. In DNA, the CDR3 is TGTGCCAGCAGCTTATGGGCGACTCCCTCCGGAAACACCATATATTTT.

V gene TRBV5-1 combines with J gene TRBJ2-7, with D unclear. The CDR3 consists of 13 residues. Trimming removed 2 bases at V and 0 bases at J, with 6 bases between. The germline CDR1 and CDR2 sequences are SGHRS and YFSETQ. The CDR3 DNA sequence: TGCGCCAGCAGCTTCGATATCTCCTACGAGCAGTACTTC. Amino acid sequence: CASSFDISYEQYF.

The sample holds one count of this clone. Here the CDR3 DNA reads TGTGCCAGCAGTTCAACAGGGGGCGACTATGGCTACACCTTC. Its protein product is CASSSTGGDYGYTF. This chain connects TRBV28 to TRBJ1-2; 9 nucleotides agree with TRBD1. The CDR3 is made up of 14 amino acids. The germline CDR1 and CDR2 sequences are MDHEN and SYDVKM. Trimming removed 4 bases from V and 3 bases from J; junction bases left unmatched: 3.

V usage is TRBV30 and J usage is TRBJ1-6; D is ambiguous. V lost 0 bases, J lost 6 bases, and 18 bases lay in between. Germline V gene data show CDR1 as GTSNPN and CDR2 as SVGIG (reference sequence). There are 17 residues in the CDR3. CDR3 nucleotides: TGTGCCTGGAGTGTATGGTCGTCCAGTATTCTTAATTCACCCCTCCACTTT. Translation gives CAWSVWSSSILNSPLHF.

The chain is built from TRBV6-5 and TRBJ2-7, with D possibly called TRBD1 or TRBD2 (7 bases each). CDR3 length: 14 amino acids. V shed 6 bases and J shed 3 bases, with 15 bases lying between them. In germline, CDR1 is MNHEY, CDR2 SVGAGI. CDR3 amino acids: CASRPTGEGYEQYF. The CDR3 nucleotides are TGTGCCAGCAGACCCACAGGGGAGGGCTACGAGCAGTACTTC.

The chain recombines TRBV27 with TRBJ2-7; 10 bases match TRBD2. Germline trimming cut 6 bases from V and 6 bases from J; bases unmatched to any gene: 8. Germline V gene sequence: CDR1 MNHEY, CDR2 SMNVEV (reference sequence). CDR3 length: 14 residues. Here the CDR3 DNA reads TGTGCCAGCAGAGAGCGGGGGGGCCTAAGCGAGCAGTACTTC. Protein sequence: CASRERGGLSEQYF.

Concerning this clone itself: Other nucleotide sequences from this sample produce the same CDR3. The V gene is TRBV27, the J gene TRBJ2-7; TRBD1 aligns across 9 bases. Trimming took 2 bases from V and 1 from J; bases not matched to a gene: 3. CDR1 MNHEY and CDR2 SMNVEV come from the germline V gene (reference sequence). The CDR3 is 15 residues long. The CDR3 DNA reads TGTGCCAGCAGTTTAGCCGGGACAGGGTCCTACGAGCAGTACTTC. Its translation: CASSLAGTGSYEQYF.

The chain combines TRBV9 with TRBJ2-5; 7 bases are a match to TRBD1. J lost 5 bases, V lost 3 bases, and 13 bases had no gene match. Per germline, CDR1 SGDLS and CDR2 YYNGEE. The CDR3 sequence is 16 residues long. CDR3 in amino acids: CASSADLQGLEETQYF. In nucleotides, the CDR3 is TGTGCCAGCAGCGCCGACCTACAGGGGCTGGAGGAGACCCAGTACTTC.

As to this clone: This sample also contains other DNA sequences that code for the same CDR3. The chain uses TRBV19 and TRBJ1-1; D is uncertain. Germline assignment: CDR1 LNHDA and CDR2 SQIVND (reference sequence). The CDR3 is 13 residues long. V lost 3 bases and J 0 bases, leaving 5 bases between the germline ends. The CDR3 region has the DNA TGTGCCAGTAGTATCGTGATGAACACTGAAGCTTTCTTT. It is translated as CASSIVMNTEAFF.

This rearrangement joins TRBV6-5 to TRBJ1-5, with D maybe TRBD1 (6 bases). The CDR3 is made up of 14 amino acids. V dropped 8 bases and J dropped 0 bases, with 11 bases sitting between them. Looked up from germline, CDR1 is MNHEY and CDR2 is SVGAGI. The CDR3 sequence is CASRRTASNQPQHF. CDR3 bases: TGTGCCAGCCGCCGGACAGCTAGCAATCAGCCCCAGCATTTT.